The rows below give T cell receptor beta chains drawn from one sample of a study of cytomegalovirus exposure and HLA in healthy donors. Generated by immunoSEQ multiplex PCR, the TCRdb table keeps only in-frame clones and is missing some. The table counts approximately 80,000 clones; 3.5% to 4% lies in the top ten. Source material: PBMCs. These TCRs come from a man younger than 35 in good health and CMV-seropositive. The conserved cysteine and the conserved F or W are not part of the CDR3 here.

v_gene: TRBV19; j_gene: TRBJ1-1; CDR3aa: ASNRDSKFEAF
v_gene: TRBV27; j_gene: TRBJ2-7; CDR3aa: ASSTTIPGQVYY
v_gene: TRBV27; j_gene: TRBJ2-6; CDR3aa: ASSLGSGSGANVLT
v_gene: TRBV6-5; j_gene: TRBJ1-1; CDR3aa: ASSQQGGEAF
v_gene: TRBV11-3; j_gene: TRBJ1-2; CDR3aa: ASSPRTGRNYGYT
v_gene: TRBV30; j_gene: TRBJ2-7; CDR3aa: AWTSGYEQY
v_gene: TRBV5-1; j_gene: TRBJ2-3; CDR3aa: ASSLMTEDLTDTQY
v_gene: TRBV27; j_gene: TRBJ2-7; CDR3aa: ASSFRISQSYEQY
v_gene: TRBV19; j_gene: TRBJ1-6; CDR3aa: ASSFGLDSPLH
v_gene: TRBV7-7; j_gene: TRBJ2-1; CDR3aa: ASSLGSGSSYNEQF
v_gene: TRBV6-9; j_gene: TRBJ2-7; CDR3aa: ADLARGRNPYEQY
v_gene: TRBV5-1; j_gene: TRBJ2-7; CDR3aa: ASSSGGPAYEQY
v_gene: TRBV7-9; j_gene: TRBJ2-7; CDR3aa: ATSGTPSYEQY
v_gene: TRBV11-2; j_gene: TRBJ2-3; CDR3aa: ASSGGQTDTQY
v_gene: TRBV15; j_gene: TRBJ1-4; CDR3aa: ATSRVGDRGPNPTNEKLF
v_gene: TRBV13; j_gene: TRBJ2-5; CDR3aa: ASSTWTSETQY
v_gene: TRBV5-6; j_gene: TRBJ1-2; CDR3aa: ASSFLRGVNGYT
v_gene: TRBV11-2; j_gene: TRBJ2-3; CDR3aa: ASSLDGGFGDTQY
v_gene: TRBV13; j_gene: TRBJ2-1; CDR3aa: ASSPGDSAQEF
v_gene: TRBV25-1; j_gene: TRBJ1-3; CDR3aa: ASSEVDFGSGNTIY
v_gene: TRBV5-1; j_gene: TRBJ2-5; CDR3aa: ASSPDGTGSQETQY
v_gene: TRBV4-2; j_gene: TRBJ2-5; CDR3aa: ASSLKQGDQETQY
v_gene: TRBV6-1; j_gene: TRBJ1-5; CDR3aa: ASSDAGRLIGNQPQH
v_gene: TRBV18; j_gene: TRBJ2-3; CDR3aa: ASSPNGLPDTQY
v_gene: TRBV5-1; j_gene: TRBJ2-7; CDR3aa: ASTLLGGGKSYEQY